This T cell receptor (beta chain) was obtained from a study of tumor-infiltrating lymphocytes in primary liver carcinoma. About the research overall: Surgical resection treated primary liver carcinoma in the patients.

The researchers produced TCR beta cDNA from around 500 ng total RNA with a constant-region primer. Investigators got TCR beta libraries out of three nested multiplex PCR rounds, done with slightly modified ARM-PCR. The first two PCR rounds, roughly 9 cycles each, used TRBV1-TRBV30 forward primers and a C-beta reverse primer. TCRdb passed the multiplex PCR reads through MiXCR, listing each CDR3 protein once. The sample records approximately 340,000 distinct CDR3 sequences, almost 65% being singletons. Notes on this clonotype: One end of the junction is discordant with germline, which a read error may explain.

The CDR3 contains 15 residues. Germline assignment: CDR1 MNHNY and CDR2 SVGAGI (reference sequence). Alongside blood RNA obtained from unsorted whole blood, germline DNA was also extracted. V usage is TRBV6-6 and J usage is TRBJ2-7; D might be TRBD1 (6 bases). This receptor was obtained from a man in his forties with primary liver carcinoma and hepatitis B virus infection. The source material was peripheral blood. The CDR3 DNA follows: TGTGCCATCAGTTACAGCCGGGACACCGACCACGAGCAGTACTTC. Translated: CAISYSRDTDHEQYF.